The next 7 T cell receptor beta chains were all read from a single sample in a study of blood T cells in healthy people across ages. Sample-barcoded 5' priming and a J-beta primer mix drove a second PCR of roughly 7 to 11 cycles. TCRdb passed the 5' RACE reads through MiXCR, listing each CDR3 protein once. The sample shows about 1.8 million distinct CDR3 sequences, less than 50% of them seen only once. Specimen: blood. The receptor source for this set is a woman aged 40 to 49 in good health.

Here the CDR3 DNA reads TGTGCCAGCAGTCTGAGACAGGGAGGCTATGGCTACACCTTC. This translates into CASSLRQGGYGYTF. The V and J genes are TRBV27 and TRBJ1-2, with 7 bases lining up with TRBD1. The CDR3 extends over 14 amino acids. The germline CDR1 and CDR2 sequences are MNHEY and SMNVEV (reference sequence). Trimming took 5 bases from V and 4 from J; bases not matched to a gene: 7.

This sequence joins TRBV24-1 and TRBJ2-1; D is ambiguous. The CDR3 extends over 15 amino acids. With 3 bases removed from V and 4 bases from J, the gap between germline ends came to 12 bases. Germline V lookup: CDR1 KGHDR, CDR2 SFDVKD. As DNA, the CDR3 is TGTGCCACCAGTGATCCGAACTACAGATACAATGAGCAGTTCTTC. Translated: CATSDPNYRYNEQFF.

In regard to this clonotype: Since a much larger clone is just one base distant, this may be a read error. The V gene is TRBV7-2, the J gene TRBJ2-4; D may correspond to TRBD1 or TRBD2 (5 bases each). The J call could be wrong; TRBJ2-7 is a better fit for the DNA end. This CDR3 is 14 amino acids long. Germline values: CDR1 SGHTA, CDR2 FQGNSA. CDR3 amino acids: CVSSLADRAYEQYF. CDR3 coding DNA: TGTGTCAGCAGCCTAGCTGACAGAGCCTACGAGCAGTACTTC.

Here the CDR3 reads CASGGQGGADTQYF. The CDR3 DNA follows: TGTGCCAGCGGGGGGCAGGGAGGAGCAGATACGCAGTATTTT. The chain has TRBV6-6 and TRBJ2-3, with D perhaps being TRBD1 or TRBD2 (6 bases each). In germline, CDR1 is MNHNY, CDR2 SVGAGI (reference sequence). V was pared by 8 bases and J by 4 bases, with 16 bases between. This CDR3 spans 14 amino acids.

This clonotype was detected once. The gene calls are TRBV19 and TRBJ2-7, with D unresolved. Germline V lookup: CDR1 LNHDA, CDR2 SQIVND (reference sequence). The CDR3 spans 14 residues. Trimming shortened V by 3 bases and J by 0 bases, and 9 bases separated the two germline ends. The CDR3 sequence: CASSIKVSSYEQYF. DNA for the CDR3: TGTGCCAGTAGTATCAAGGTTAGCTCCTACGAGCAGTACTTC.

This sequence joins TRBV29-1 and TRBJ2-1, with 10 bases lining up with TRBD2. The length of the CDR3 is 20 residues. Germline V gene sequence: CDR1 SQVTM, CDR2 ANQGSEA. Trimming took 0 bases from V and 0 from J; bases not matched to a gene: 14. CDR3 DNA sequence: TGCAGCGTTGAAGAAATGGCACCTAGCGGGGGCCACAGCTCCTACAATGAGCAGTTCTTC. Protein product: CSVEEMAPSGGHSSYNEQFF.

V and J are TRBV6-2 or TRBV6-3 and TRBJ2-3; D is possibly TRBD2 (6 bases). V lost 4 bases, J lost 0 bases, and 11 bases lay in between. Germline CDR1 reads MNHEY; CDR2 reads SVGEGT. There are 15 residues in the CDR3. The CDR3 spells CASSWRGLSTDTQYF. The DNA of the CDR3 is TGTGCCAGCAGTTGGCGCGGACTAAGCACAGATACGCAGTATTTT.